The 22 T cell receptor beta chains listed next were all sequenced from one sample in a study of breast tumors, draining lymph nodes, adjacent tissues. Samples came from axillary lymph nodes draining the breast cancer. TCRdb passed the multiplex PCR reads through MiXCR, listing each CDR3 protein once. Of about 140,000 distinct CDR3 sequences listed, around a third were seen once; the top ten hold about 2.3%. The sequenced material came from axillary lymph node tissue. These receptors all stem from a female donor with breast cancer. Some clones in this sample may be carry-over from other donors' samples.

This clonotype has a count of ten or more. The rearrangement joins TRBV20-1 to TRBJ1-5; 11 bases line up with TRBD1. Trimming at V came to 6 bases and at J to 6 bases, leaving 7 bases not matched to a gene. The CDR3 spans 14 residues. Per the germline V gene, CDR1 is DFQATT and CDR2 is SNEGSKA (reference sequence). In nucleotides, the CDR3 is TGCAGTGCGGCAGGACAGGGGGCGTTTCAGCCCCAGCATTTT. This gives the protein CSAAGQGAFQPQHF.

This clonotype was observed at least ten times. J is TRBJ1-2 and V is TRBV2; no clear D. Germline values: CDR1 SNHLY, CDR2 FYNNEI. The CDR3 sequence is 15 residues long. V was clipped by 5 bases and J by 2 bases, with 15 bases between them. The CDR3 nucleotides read TGTGCCAGCAGTTTGAGATCAGACGTGAACTATGGCTACACCTTC. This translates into CASSLRSDVNYGYTF.

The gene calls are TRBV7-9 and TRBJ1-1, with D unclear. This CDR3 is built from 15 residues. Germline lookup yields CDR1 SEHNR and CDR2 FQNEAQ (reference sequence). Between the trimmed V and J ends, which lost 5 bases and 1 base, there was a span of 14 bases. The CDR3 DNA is TGTGCCAGCAGCCCGAACCAAGGTTCGAACACTGAAGCTTTCTTT. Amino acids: CASSPNQGSNTEAFF.

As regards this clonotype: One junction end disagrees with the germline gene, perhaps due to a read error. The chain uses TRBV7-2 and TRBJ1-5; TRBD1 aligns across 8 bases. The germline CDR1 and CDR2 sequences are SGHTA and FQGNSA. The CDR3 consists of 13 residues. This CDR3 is CVSSSQGDQPQHF. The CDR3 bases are TGTGTCAGCAGCTCACAGGGGGATCAGCCCCAACATTTT. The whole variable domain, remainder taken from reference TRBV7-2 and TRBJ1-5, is GAGVSQSPSNKVTEKGKDVELRCDPISGHTALYWYRQSLGQGLEFLIYFQGNSAPDKSGLPSDRFSAERTGGSVSTLTIQRTQQEDSAVYLCVSSSQGDQPQHFGDGTRLSIL.

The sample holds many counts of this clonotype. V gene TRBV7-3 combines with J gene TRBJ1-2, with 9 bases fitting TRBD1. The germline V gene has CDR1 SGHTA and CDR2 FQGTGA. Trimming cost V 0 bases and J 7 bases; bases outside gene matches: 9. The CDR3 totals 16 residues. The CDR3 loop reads CASSLTGTGIGSGYTF. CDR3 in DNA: TGTGCCAGCAGCTTAACGGGGACAGGGATTGGCTCTGGCTACACCTTC.

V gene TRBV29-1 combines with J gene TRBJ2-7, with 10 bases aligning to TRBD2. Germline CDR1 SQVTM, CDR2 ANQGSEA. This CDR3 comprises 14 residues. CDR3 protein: CSASRLAGSYEQYF. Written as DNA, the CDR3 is TGCAGTGCCTCCCGACTAGCGGGCTCCTACGAGCAGTACTTC.

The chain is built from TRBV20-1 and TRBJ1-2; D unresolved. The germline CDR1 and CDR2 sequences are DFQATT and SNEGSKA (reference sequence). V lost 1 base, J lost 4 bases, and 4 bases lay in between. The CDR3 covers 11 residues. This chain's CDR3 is CSARGGYGYTF. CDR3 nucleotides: TGCAGTGCTAGAGGGGGCTATGGCTACACCTTC.

CDR3 sequence: CSARTGQTMNTEAFF. In DNA form, the CDR3 reads TGCAGTGCTAGAACTGGACAAACCATGAACACTGAAGCTTTCTTT. The V call is TRBV20-1, the J call TRBJ1-1, with a tentative D call TRBD1 (5 bases). Germline loops: CDR1 DFQATT, CDR2 SNEGSKA (reference sequence). The CDR3 spans 15 residues. Deletions cut 2 bases from V and 0 bases from J, with 13 bases between.

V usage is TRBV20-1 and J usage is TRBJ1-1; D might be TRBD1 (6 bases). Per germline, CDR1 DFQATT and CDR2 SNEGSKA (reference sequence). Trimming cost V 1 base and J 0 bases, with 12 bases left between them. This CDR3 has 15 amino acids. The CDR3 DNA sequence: TGCAGTGCTAGAGGGGCAGGGGCCTTGAACACTGAAGCTTTCTTT. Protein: CSARGAGALNTEAFF.

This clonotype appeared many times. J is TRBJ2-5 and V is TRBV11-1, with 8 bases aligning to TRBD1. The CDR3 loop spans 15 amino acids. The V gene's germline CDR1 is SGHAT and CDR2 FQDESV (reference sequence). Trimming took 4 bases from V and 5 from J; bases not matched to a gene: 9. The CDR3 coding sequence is TGTGCCAGCAGCTCAAGACAGGGGACGAGGGAGACCCAGTACTTC. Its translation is CASSSRQGTRETQYF.

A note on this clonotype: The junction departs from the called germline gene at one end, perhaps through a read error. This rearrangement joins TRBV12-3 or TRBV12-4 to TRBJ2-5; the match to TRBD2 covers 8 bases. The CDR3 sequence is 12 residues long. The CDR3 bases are TGTGCCAGCAGTTTGGGACTAGAGGCCCAGTACTTC. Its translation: CASSLGLEAQYF.

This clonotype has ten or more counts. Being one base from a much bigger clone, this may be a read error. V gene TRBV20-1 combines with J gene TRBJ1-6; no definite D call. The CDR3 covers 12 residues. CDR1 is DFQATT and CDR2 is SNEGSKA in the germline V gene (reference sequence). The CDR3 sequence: CSASIGDSPPHF. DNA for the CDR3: TGCAGTGCTAGTATTGGAGATTCACCCCCCCACTTT.

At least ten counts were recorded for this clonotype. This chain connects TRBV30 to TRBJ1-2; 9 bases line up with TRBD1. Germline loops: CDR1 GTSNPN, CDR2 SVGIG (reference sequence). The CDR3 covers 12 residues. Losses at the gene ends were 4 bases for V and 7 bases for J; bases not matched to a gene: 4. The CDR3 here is CAWTQGASGYTF. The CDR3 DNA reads TGTGCCTGGACACAGGGGGCGAGTGGCTACACCTTC.

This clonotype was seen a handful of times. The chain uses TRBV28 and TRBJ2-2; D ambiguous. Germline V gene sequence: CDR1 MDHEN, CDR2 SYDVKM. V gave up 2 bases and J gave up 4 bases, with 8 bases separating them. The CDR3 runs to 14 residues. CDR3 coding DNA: TGTGCCAGCAGTTTACCCACGAGCACCGGGGAGCTGTTTTTT. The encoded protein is CASSLPTSTGELFF.

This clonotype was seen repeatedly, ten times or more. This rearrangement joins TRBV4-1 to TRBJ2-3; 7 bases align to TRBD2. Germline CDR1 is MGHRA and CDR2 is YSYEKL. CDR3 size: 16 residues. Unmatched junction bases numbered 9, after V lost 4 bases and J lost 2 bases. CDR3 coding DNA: TGCGCCAGCAGCCGGGCTAGCGGCGGGATCACAGATACGCAGTATTTT. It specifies CASSRASGGITDTQYF.

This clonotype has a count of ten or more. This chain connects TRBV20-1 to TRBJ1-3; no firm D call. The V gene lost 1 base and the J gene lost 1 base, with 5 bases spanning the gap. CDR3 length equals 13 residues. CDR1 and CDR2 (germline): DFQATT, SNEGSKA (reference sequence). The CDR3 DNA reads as TGCAGTGCTAGAGGAGAATCTGGAAACACCATATATTTT. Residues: CSARGESGNTIYF.

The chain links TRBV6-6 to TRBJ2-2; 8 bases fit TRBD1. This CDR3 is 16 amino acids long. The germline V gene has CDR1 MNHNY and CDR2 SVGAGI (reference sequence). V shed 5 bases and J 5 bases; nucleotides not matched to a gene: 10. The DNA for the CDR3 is TGTGCCAGCAGTCACGGGGACAGGAGATCGACCGGGGAGCTGTTTTTT. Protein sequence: CASSHGDRRSTGELFF.

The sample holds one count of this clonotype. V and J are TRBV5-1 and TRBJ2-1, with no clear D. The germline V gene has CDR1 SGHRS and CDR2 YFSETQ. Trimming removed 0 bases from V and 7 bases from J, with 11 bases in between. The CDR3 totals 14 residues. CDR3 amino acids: CASSLAPGTNEQFF. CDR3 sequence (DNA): TGCGCCAGCAGCTTGGCCCCGGGTACTAATGAGCAGTTCTTC. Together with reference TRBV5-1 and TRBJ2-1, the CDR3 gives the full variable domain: KAGVTQTPRYLIKTRGQQVTLSCSPISGHRSVSWYQQTPGQGLQFLFEYFSETQRNKGNFPGRFSGRQFSNSRSEMNVSTLELGDSALYLCASSLAPGTNEQFFGPGTRLTVL.

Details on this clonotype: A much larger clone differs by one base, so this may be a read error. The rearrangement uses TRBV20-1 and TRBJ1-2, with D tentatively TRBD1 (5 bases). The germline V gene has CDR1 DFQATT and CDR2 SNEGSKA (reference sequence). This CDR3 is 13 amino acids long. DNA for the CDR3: TGCAGTGCTAGGAGCTGGGGCAAATATGCCTACACCTTC. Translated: CSARSWGKYAYTF.

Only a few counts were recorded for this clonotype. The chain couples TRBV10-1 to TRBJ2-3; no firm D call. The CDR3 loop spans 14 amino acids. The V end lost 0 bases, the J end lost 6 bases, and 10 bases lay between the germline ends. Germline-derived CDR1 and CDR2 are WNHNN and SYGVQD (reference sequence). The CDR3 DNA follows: TGCGCCAGCAGTGAGTCGACCGTGGAGGATACGCAGTATTTT. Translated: CASSESTVEDTQYF.

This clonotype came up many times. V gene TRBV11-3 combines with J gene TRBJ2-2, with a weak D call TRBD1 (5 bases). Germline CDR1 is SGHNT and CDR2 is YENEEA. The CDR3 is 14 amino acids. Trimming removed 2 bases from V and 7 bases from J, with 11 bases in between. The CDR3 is CASSLSGPDGELFF. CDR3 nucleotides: TGTGCCAGCAGCTTATCAGGGCCGGACGGGGAGCTGTTTTTT.

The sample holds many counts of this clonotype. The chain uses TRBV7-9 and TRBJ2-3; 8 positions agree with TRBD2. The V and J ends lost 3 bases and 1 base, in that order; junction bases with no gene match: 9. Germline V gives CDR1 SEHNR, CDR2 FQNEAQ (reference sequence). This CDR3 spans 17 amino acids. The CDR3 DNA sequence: TGTGCCAGCAGCTTTGGGGGCGGGGGGTCCCGCACAGATACGCAGTATTTT. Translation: CASSFGGGGSRTDTQYF.